The sequence of this T cell receptor (beta chain) was determined in a study of naive and memory T cell subsets (dated by TCRdb to the late 2010s). With regard to the full study: Sorted naive and memory T cell subsets from peripheral blood were analyzed in the study using a UMI-based, open-source pipeline for TCR alpha and beta sequencing. Complete agreement was observed between the functional CMV T cell responses and the IgG serology results. RNA was DNase-treated and reverse transcribed with TCR constant-region primers, mostly using SuperScript III.

From the second PCR step onward, the TCR alpha chain libraries and the TCR beta chain libraries were amplified separately. To determine each donor's CMV status, fresh PBMCs were stimulated overnight with CMV viral lysate, and IFNgamma production from CD4+ T cells was then assessed. CD4 T cells were positively selected using Miltenyi beads, after which CD8 T cells were positively selected from the CD4-negative fraction. After staining for CD3, CD4, CD8, CD45RA, CD27 and a live/dead dye, cells were sorted on a BD Aria II into four subsets based on CD45RA and CD27. A few healthy volunteers provided blood, and the blood of each volunteer was split into CD4 and CD8 T cells and then into four differentiation subsets. Approximately 130 ml of peripheral blood was drawn per donor, and PBMC were isolated by Ficoll-Paque PLUS density-gradient centrifugation. After sorting, cells were lysed in RLT buffer, RNA was extracted using a Qiagen RNeasy kit, and the extracted RNA was stored at -80 degrees C.

This clonotype occurred a few times. Its antigen is unknown. Qualities for individual bases were not recorded, and no much larger clone is one base off. The full study reports these points: Following error correction, more than 85% of naive TCR sequences occurred only once, which made naive abundance distributions much steeper than those of memory subsets. TCR abundance followed a power law with an exponent that was different for naive and memory subsets but consistent across the three individuals. No ground truth was available to validate the repertoire findings for the naive and memory subsets. RNA-based TCR counts may be affected by expression changes linked to T cell activation and differentiation. Each clonotype was defined as a single alpha or beta chain sequence rather than as a paired alpha/beta receptor. In both CD4 and CD8 cells, going from naive through CM, EM and EMRA, the Gini index went up while Shannon and inverse Simpson diversity went down.

The method behind the library was UMI-ligation and nested PCR. The beta constant-region primer was an equimolar mix of two oligonucleotides covering both TRBC1 and TRBC2. T4 RNA ligase 1 ligated a single-stranded oligonucleotide carrying the SP2 primer and a 12-nucleotide UMI to the cDNA 3' end. The ligated cDNA went through four rounds of PCR with nested alpha and beta constant-region primers together with the SP2 primer. Incubation of the ligation reaction lasted about 19-24 hours at 16 degrees C. PCR2 was typically performed as a SYBR Green qPCR and was stopped at a predetermined threshold so that over-amplification was prevented. Apart from the first purification, every purification step used Agencourt AMPure XP magnetic beads. Library amounts were measured by Qubit and library quality was assessed on a TapeStation, where the main peak was expected at around 650 bp. The pooled libraries were sequenced on an Illumina MiSeq using v2 2x251 paired-end kits, which usually yielded about 0.95-2 million reads per sample. Each sample was pooled at 4 to 5 nM, and roughly 5-7.5% PhiX was included to help cluster recognition. The original methods were these. Decombinator assigned V and J genes to Demultiplexor-processed FASTQ reads by tag matching, allowing a single base-pair mismatch. UMIs were used by Collapsinator to correct both sequencing errors and frequency errors arising from PCR heterogeneity. TCRs were translated and CDR3s were extracted from the conserved cysteine to the FGXG phenylalanine by CDR3Translator, with non-productive sequences being flagged. Gini, Shannon entropy and inverse Simpson indices were calculated on repertoires subsampled to equal numbers of UMI-defined TCRs. Power-law fits to clonotype abundance distributions were performed by maximum likelihood within the linear range. For one naive CD8 sample, the pipeline and MIGEC produced similar UMI counts, unique TCR numbers and clonal distributions. A set of several thousand CMV-associated CDR3 sequences, compiled from VDJdb and a published dataset, was used to search the repertoires. TCRdb reworked the public reads: Q25 trimming with fastp, MiXCR clone assembly, productive beta chains retained. Entries are consolidated by CDR3 protein sequence, retaining the most common genes and DNA. TCRdb's processing, not the study's, gives the V and J calls here. The sample contains 70,000 to 95,000 distinct CDR3 sequences, roughly 7.3% of them found a single time. Jointly, the top ten make up 1.6% of the sample.

Input material: central memory CD4+ T cells from blood. The cell subset or site label for this specimen denotes: central memory, CD45RA- CD27+. This TCR was recovered from a human donor in good health.

The CDR3 corresponds to CASSFQGASDTQYF. Read as DNA, the sequence is TGTGCCAGCAGCTTTCAGGGGGCGTCGGATACGCAGTATTTT. The sequence links TRBV5-6 to TRBJ2-3; TRBD1 matches 8 bases in the middle. CDR1 and CDR2 (SGHDT, YYEEEE) derive from the germline V gene. The CDR3, from cysteine to phenylalanine, totals 14 residues. Only the CDR3 DNA stays, 42 bases, in frame from base 1. V is cut back by 2 bases and J by 6 bases, with 5 bases in the junction unmatched.